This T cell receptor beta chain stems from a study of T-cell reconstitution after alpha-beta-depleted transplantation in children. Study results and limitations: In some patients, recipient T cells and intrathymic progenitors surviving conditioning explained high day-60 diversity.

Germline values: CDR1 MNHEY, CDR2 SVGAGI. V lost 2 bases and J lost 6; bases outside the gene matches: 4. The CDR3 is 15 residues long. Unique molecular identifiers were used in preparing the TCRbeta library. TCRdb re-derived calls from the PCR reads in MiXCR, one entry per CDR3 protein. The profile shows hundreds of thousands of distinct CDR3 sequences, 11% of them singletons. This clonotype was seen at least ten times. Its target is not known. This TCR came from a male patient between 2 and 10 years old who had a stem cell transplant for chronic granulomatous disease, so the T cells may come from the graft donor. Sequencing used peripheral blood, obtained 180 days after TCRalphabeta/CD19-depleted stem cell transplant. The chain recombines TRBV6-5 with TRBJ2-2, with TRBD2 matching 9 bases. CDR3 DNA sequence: TGTGCCAGCAGTTACATAGCGGGAGTGGCCGGGGAGCTGTTTTTT. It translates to CASSYIAGVAGELFF.